The rows below give T cell receptor beta chains drawn from one sample of a study of blood T cell repertoires in COVID-19. Only in-frame clones appear in the TCRdb table, and some are missing; sequencing was by immunoSEQ multiplex PCR. This sample carries around 200,000 clones, over 75% of them seen once, and the ten largest clones take 11%. The sequencing sample was made of peripheral blood. These receptor sequences come from a human donor with active or convalescent COVID-19. The donor label of this sample is uncertain. Both conserved end residues are part of each CDR3. D genes are given only for firm matches. Size is stated for part of the rows, as once, few or many counts, or as a class when the clone is expanded.

cdr3_aa: CASSPLGTRGNEQFF; cdr3_nt: TGTGCCAGCAGCCCCCTCGGGACTAGAGGCAATGAGCAGTTCTTC; v_call: TRBV7-6; clone_size: once; cdr3_length: 15; d_call: TRBD2; j_call: TRBJ2-1
cdr3_aa: CASSPITPSSGGYRETQYF; cdr3_nt: TGTGCCAGCAGTCCAATTACCCCTTCTAGCGGGGGGTATCGGGAGACCCAGTACTTC; v_call: TRBV27; clone_size: .; cdr3_length: 19; d_call: TRBD2; j_call: TRBJ2-5
cdr3_aa: CASSYFGGEAFF; cdr3_nt: TGTGCCAGCAGTTACTTTGGGGGCGAGGCTTTCTTT; v_call: TRBV6-5; clone_size: .; cdr3_length: 12; d_call: .; j_call: TRBJ1-1
cdr3_aa: CASSRDTSNTEAFF; cdr3_nt: TGCGCCAGCAGTAGGGACACCTCGAACACTGAAGCTTTCTTT; v_call: TRBV10-1; clone_size: .; cdr3_length: 14; d_call: .; j_call: TRBJ1-1
cdr3_aa: CASSVSGTPGETQYF; cdr3_nt: TGTGCCAGCAGCGTATCCGGGACTCCGGGAGAGACCCAGTACTTC; v_call: TRBV9; clone_size: .; cdr3_length: 15; d_call: .; j_call: TRBJ2-5
cdr3_aa: CAREAYEQYF; cdr3_nt: TGTGCCAGGGAGGCCTACGAGCAGTACTTC; v_call: TRBV11-3; clone_size: .; cdr3_length: 10; d_call: .; j_call: TRBJ2-7
cdr3_aa: CASSQAGEGTEAFF; cdr3_nt: TGCGCCAGCAGCCAAGCGGGGGAGGGAACTGAAGCTTTCTTT; v_call: TRBV4-3; clone_size: .; cdr3_length: 14; d_call: .; j_call: TRBJ1-1
cdr3_aa: CAWSAPPTGYYGYTF; cdr3_nt: TGTGCCTGGAGCGCCCCCCCGACAGGGTACTATGGCTACACCTTC; v_call: TRBV30; clone_size: .; cdr3_length: 15; d_call: TRBD1; j_call: TRBJ1-2
cdr3_aa: CASSPDSRADYGYTF; cdr3_nt: TGTGCCAGCAGCCCGGACAGCAGGGCCGACTATGGCTACACCTTC; v_call: TRBV3-1/TRBV3-2; clone_size: .; cdr3_length: 15; d_call: .; j_call: TRBJ1-2
cdr3_aa: CASSLSSGTSGLDTQYF; cdr3_nt: TGTGCCAGCAGTTTATCCTCCGGGACTAGCGGGTTAGATACGCAGTATTTT; v_call: TRBV28; clone_size: .; cdr3_length: 17; d_call: TRBD2; j_call: TRBJ2-3
cdr3_aa: CASSFEGSSYEQYF; cdr3_nt: TGTGCCAGCAGCTTTGAGGGAAGCTCCTACGAGCAGTACTTC; v_call: TRBV5-6; clone_size: .; cdr3_length: 14; d_call: .; j_call: TRBJ2-7
cdr3_aa: CASKGTGEQFF; cdr3_nt: TGTGCCAGCAAAGGTACGGGTGAGCAGTTCTTC; v_call: TRBV6-6; clone_size: few; cdr3_length: 11; d_call: .; j_call: TRBJ2-1
cdr3_aa: CASSFHYEQYF; cdr3_nt: TGTGCCAGCAGTTTCCACTACGAGCAGTACTTC; v_call: TRBV28; clone_size: once; cdr3_length: 11; d_call: .; j_call: TRBJ2-7
cdr3_aa: CAWNRELQGTQYF; cdr3_nt: TGTGCCTGGAACAGGGAACTTCAGGGGACCCAGTACTTC; v_call: TRBV30; clone_size: .; cdr3_length: 13; d_call: .; j_call: TRBJ2-5
cdr3_aa: CASSDRQGRYSYEQYF; cdr3_nt: TGTGCCAGCAGCGACCGACAGGGGCGATACTCCTACGAGCAGTACTTC; v_call: TRBV21-1; clone_size: .; cdr3_length: 16; d_call: .; j_call: TRBJ2-7
cdr3_aa: CASSLAGFLEGKGEQYF; cdr3_nt: TGTGCCAGCAGCTTAGCGGGTTTTTTGGAGGGTAAGGGCGAGCAGTACTTC; v_call: TRBV7-2; clone_size: .; cdr3_length: 17; d_call: .; j_call: TRBJ2-7
cdr3_aa: CASSGHINQPQHF; cdr3_nt: TGTGCCAGCAGTGGACATATCAATCAGCCCCAGCATTTT; v_call: TRBV9; clone_size: few; cdr3_length: 13; d_call: .; j_call: TRBJ1-5
cdr3_aa: CASSLSQGDYGYTF; cdr3_nt: TGTGCCAGCAGCTTATCACAGGGGGACTATGGCTACACCTTC; v_call: TRBV7-2; clone_size: .; cdr3_length: 14; d_call: TRBD1; j_call: TRBJ1-2
cdr3_aa: CATSDQPSGTSYNEQFF; cdr3_nt: TGTGCCACCAGTGATCAACCCTCAGGGACTAGCTACAATGAGCAGTTCTTC; v_call: TRBV24-1; clone_size: .; cdr3_length: 17; d_call: TRBD2; j_call: TRBJ2-1
cdr3_aa: CAIWGRLAGQEGTDTQYF; cdr3_nt: TGTGCCATCTGGGGAAGACTAGCGGGGCAAGAGGGCACAGATACGCAGTATTTT; v_call: TRBV10-3; clone_size: once; cdr3_length: 18; d_call: TRBD2; j_call: TRBJ2-3
cdr3_aa: CASSSSGGGTRKAFF; cdr3_nt: TGTGCCAGCAGTTCCTCTGGGGGGGGGACTCGGAAAGCTTTCTTT; v_call: TRBV6-5; clone_size: .; cdr3_length: 15; d_call: .; j_call: TRBJ1-1
cdr3_aa: CASSQTGVHNEQFF; cdr3_nt: TGTGCCAGCAGCCAAACAGGGGTCCACAATGAGCAGTTCTTC; v_call: TRBV4-2; clone_size: once; cdr3_length: 14; d_call: TRBD1; j_call: TRBJ2-1
cdr3_aa: CASSLGGLGTSSYNEQFF; cdr3_nt: TGTGCCAGCAGCTTAGGGGGCCTCGGAACGAGCTCCTACAATGAGCAGTTCTTC; v_call: TRBV13; clone_size: .; cdr3_length: 18; d_call: .; j_call: TRBJ2-1
cdr3_aa: CASSLGANEQFF; cdr3_nt: TGCGCCAGCAGCTTGGGGGCTAATGAGCAGTTCTTC; v_call: TRBV5-1; clone_size: .; cdr3_length: 12; d_call: .; j_call: TRBJ2-1
cdr3_aa: CASSLESGGLSNEQFF; cdr3_nt: TGTGCCAGCAGCTTAGAGAGCGGGGGGTTATCGAATGAGCAGTTCTTC; v_call: TRBV7-6; clone_size: .; cdr3_length: 16; d_call: TRBD2; j_call: TRBJ2-1
cdr3_aa: CATDRQGYYEQYF; cdr3_nt: TGTGCCACCGATAGACAGGGCTACTACGAGCAGTACTTC; v_call: TRBV2; clone_size: once; cdr3_length: 13; d_call: TRBD1; j_call: TRBJ2-7
cdr3_aa: CASSPLRGDNEQFF; cdr3_nt: TGTGCCAGCTCACCACTTCGCGGGGACAATGAGCAGTTCTTC; v_call: TRBV18; clone_size: .; cdr3_length: 14; d_call: .; j_call: TRBJ2-1
cdr3_aa: CASSLAQGTEAFF; cdr3_nt: TGTGCCAGCAGCTTAGCACAGGGTACTGAAGCTTTCTTT; v_call: TRBV7-9; clone_size: .; cdr3_length: 13; d_call: .; j_call: TRBJ1-1
cdr3_aa: CASSQLAGGFYNEQFF; cdr3_nt: TGTGCCAGCAGCCAGCTAGCGGGGGGGTTTTACAATGAGCAGTTCTTC; v_call: TRBV7-2; clone_size: .; cdr3_length: 16; d_call: TRBD2; j_call: TRBJ2-1
cdr3_aa: CASRPGQGTNTEAFF; cdr3_nt: TGTGCCAGCAGGCCGGGACAGGGCACGAACACTGAAGCTTTCTTT; v_call: TRBV2; clone_size: .; cdr3_length: 15; d_call: TRBD1; j_call: TRBJ1-1
cdr3_aa: CASSLGTSGSADTQYF; cdr3_nt: TGCGCCAGCAGCCTAGGGACTAGCGGGAGTGCAGATACGCAGTATTTT; v_call: TRBV5-1; clone_size: .; cdr3_length: 16; d_call: TRBD2; j_call: TRBJ2-3
cdr3_aa: CASSPWGESEKLFF; cdr3_nt: TGTGCCAGCTCACCATGGGGCGAGAGTGAAAAACTGTTTTTT; v_call: TRBV18; clone_size: .; cdr3_length: 14; d_call: .; j_call: TRBJ1-4
cdr3_aa: CASSQDSQGHYGYTF; cdr3_nt: TGTGCCAGCAGCCAAGACTCCCAGGGCCACTATGGCTACACCTTC; v_call: TRBV3-1/TRBV3-2; clone_size: .; cdr3_length: 15; d_call: .; j_call: TRBJ1-2
cdr3_aa: CASRQGWGPYEQYF; cdr3_nt: TGTGCCAGCAGGCAGGGCTGGGGGCCCTACGAGCAGTACTTC; v_call: TRBV5-8; clone_size: .; cdr3_length: 14; d_call: .; j_call: TRBJ2-7